Here is one TCR beta chain with its context. This sample is drawn from a study of blood T cell repertoires in COVID-19. In the study overall: Whether acute or convalescent, the COVID-19 samples came from the United States, Italy and Spain. In each case, the material was cDNA or gDNA derived from T cells, B-cell-depleted T cells, or PBMCs.

Original handling: The authors estimated nucleated cell counts from reference gene primer amplification. Assay used: immunoSEQ multiplex PCR; TCRdb lists only in-frame clones, some missing. For V, J and clone size, that table is used; D and trimming come from the DNA. The sample holds about 40,000 clones, roughly 79% seen once. The material sequenced was peripheral blood. The clonotype was recovered from a woman aged 80 or over with acute or convalescent COVID-19.

The CDR3 nucleotides read TGTGCCAGCAGACCCCTAGCGGGAGGCTACAATGAGCAGTTCTTC. Its translation is CASRPLAGGYNEQFF. The chain links TRBV6-5 to TRBJ2-1; 11 bases fit TRBD2. The trim removed 6 bases at V and 3 bases at J, leaving 4 bases unmatched. The CDR3 covers 15 residues. CDR1 and CDR2 (germline): MNHEY, SVGAGI.